Each of the 4 T cell receptor beta chains below was sequenced from the same sample in a study of shared clonotypes between healthy human individuals. Sequencing was performed with immunoSEQ multiplex PCR; in TCRdb, only in-frame clones are kept and a portion is missing. This sample has some 980,000 clones, with more than 75% found just once. Material for sequencing was memory CD4+ T cells sorted from blood. As for subset: CD45RA-negative fraction. Source of these receptors: a man younger than 35 in good health.

With regard to this clone: This sample includes further DNA sequences coding for the same CDR3. The rearrangement joins TRBV5-1 to TRBJ2-1, with 7 bases aligning to TRBD1. V was pared by 4 bases and J by 0 bases, with 4 bases of the junction left unmatched. The CDR3 sequence is 15 residues long. Germline assignment: CDR1 SGHRS and CDR2 YFSETQ. CDR3 sequence: CASSLGQSSYNEQFF. DNA of the CDR3: TGCGCCAGCAGCCTGGGACAGAGCTCCTACAATGAGCAGTTCTTC.

The genes are TRBV28 and TRBJ1-3; D is undetermined. The germline CDR1 and CDR2 sequences are MDHEN and SYDVKM. This CDR3 comprises 14 residues. Trimming pared 3 bases from V and 2 bases from J, leaving 8 bases between. The DNA of the CDR3 is TGTGCCAGCAGTTTTCACGGGGCTGGAAACACCATATATTTT. It encodes CASSFHGAGNTIYF.

The V and J genes are TRBV5-1 and TRBJ1-5; D may be TRBD1 (6 bases). Deletions cut 2 bases from V and 3 bases from J, with 21 bases between. Germline CDR1 is SGHRS and CDR2 is YFSETQ. The CDR3 consists of 18 residues. The CDR3 bases are TGCGCCAGCAGCTTTGTCCGGACAGTATCAACCTTCAATCAGCCCCAGCATTTT. Its protein is CASSFVRTVSTFNQPQHF.

This chain connects TRBV28 to TRBJ2-1; 10 nucleotides line up with TRBD2. Germline lookup yields CDR1 MDHEN and CDR2 SYDVKM. With 5 bases clipped from V and 10 bases from J, the junction kept 14 bases outside the gene matches. The CDR3 is 16 amino acids. In DNA form, the CDR3 reads TGTGCCAGCAGTCCCCCTAGAGCGGGGGGGCTTGGGGAGCAGTTCTTC. Residues: CASSPPRAGGLGEQFF. The whole variable domain, filled in from reference TRBV28 and TRBJ2-1, reads DVKVTQSSRYLVKRTGEKVFLECVQDMDHENMFWYRQDPGLGLRLIYFSYDVKMKEKGDIPEGYSVSREKKERFSLILESASTNQTSMYLCASSPPRAGGLGEQFFGPGTRLTVL.